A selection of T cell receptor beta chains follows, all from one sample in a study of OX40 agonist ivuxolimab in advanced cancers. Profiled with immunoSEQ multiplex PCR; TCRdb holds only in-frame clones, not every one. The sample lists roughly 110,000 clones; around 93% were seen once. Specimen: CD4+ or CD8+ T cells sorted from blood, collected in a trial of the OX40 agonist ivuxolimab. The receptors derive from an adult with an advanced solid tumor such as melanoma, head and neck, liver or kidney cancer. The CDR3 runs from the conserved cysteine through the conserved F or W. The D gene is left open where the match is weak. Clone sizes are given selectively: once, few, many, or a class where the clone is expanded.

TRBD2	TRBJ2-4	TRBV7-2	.	TGTGCCAGCAGCTGGCGGGAGGGCAAAAACATTCAGTACTTC	CASSWREGKNIQYF
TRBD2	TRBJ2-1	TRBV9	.	TGTGCCAGCAGCGTATTGTCTAGCGGGACCTACAATGAGCAGTTCTTC	CASSVLSSGTYNEQFF
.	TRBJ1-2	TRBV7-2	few	TGTGCCAGCAGCTCCAGCTACTATGGCTACACCTTC	CASSSSYYGYTF
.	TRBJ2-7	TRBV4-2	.	TGTGCCAGCAGCCAATTGATTAGCCACGAGCAGTACTTC	CASSQLISHEQYF
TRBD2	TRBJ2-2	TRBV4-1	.	TGCGCCAGCAGCCAAGAAGGAGGCGGGGGGGGCACCGGGGAGCTGTTTTTT	CASSQEGGGGGTGELFF
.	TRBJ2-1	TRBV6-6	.	TGTGCCAGCGGACTTGTGGATGAGCAGTTCTTC	CASGLVDEQFF
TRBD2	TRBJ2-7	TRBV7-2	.	TGTGCCAGCAGCTTAGTAGCGGGGGGCAGGTACGAGCAGTACTTC	CASSLVAGGRYEQYF
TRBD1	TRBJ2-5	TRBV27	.	TGTGCCAGCACCCTCACCGGGACAGGGGGCGGGACCCAGTACTTC	CASTLTGTGGGTQYF
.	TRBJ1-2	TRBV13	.	TGTGCCAGCAGCTTAAATGGGGGGGGAGCCAATAGTGGCTACACCTTC	CASSLNGGGANSGYTF
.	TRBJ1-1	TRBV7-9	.	TGTGCCAGCAGCTTAGCGCCCGGGGGAGACACTGAAGCTTTCTTT	CASSLAPGGDTEAFF
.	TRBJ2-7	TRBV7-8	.	TGTGCCAGCAGCCTCCAGGGTGGCTACGAGCAGTACTTC	CASSLQGGYEQYF
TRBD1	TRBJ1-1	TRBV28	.	TGTGCCAGCAGGAGAACAGGGGCAGGCACTGAAGCTTTCTTT	CASRRTGAGTEAFF
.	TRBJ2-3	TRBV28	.	TGTGCCAGCAGTCCCATGGGAGGGGGTCGAAAGACAGATACGCAGTATTTT	CASSPMGGGRKTDTQYF
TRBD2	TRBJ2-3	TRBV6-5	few	TGTGCCAGCAGTTCTCCGGGACTAGCGGGAGATACGCAGTATTTT	CASSSPGLAGDTQYF
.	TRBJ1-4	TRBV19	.	TGTGCCAGTAGTATAGGTGACAGAGCGAATGAAAAACTGTTTTTT	CASSIGDRANEKLFF
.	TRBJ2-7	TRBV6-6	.	TGTGCCAGCAGTTACGTACAGGGAAAGGGTTACGAGCAGTACTTC	CASSYVQGKGYEQYF